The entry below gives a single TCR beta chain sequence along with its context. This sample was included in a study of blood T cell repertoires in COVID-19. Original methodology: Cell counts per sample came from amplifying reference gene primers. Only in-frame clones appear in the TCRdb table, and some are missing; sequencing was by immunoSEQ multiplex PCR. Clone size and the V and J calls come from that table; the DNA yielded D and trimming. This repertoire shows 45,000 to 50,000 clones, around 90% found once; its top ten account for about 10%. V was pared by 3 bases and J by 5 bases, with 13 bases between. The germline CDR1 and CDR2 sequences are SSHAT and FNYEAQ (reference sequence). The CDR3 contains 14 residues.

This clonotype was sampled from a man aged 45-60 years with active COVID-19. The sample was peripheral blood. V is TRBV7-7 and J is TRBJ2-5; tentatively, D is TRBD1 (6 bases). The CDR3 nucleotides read TGTGCCAGCAGCTTCTCATCCAGGGGTGAGACCCAGTACTTC. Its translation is CASSFSSRGETQYF.